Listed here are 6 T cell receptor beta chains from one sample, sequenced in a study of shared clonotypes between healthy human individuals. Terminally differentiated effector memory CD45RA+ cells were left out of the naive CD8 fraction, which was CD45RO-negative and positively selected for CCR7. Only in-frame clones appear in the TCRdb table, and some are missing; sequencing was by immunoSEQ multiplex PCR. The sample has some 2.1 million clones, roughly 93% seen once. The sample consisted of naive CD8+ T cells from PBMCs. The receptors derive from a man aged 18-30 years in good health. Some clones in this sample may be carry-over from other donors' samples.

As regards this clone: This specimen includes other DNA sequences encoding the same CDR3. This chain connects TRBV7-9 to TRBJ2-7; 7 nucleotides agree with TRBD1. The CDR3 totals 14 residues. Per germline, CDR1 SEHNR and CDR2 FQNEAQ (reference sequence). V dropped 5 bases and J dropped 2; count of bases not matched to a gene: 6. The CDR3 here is CASSPGDRAYEQYF. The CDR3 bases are TGTGCCAGCAGCCCAGGGGACAGAGCCTACGAGCAGTACTTC.

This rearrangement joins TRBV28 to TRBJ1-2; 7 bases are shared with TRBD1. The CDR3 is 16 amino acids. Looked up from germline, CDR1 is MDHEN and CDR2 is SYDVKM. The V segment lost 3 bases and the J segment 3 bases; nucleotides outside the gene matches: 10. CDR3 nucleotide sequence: TGTGCCAGCAGTTTGGTCGTGGCAGGGGGGGACTATGGCTACACCTTC. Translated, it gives CASSLVVAGGDYGYTF.

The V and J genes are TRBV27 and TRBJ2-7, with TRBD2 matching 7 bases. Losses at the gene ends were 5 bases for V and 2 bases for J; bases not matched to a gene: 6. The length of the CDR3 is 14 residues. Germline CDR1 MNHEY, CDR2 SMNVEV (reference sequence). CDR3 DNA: TGTGCCAGCAGTCAGGCGGGAGTAACCTACGAGCAGTACTTC. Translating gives CASSQAGVTYEQYF.

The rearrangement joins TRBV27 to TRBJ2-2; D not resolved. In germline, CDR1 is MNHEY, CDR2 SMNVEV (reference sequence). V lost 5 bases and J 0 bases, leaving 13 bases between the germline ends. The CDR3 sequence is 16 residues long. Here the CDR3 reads CASSTYTEANTGELFF. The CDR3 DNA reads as TGTGCCAGCAGTACCTACACCGAAGCGAACACCGGGGAGCTGTTTTTT.

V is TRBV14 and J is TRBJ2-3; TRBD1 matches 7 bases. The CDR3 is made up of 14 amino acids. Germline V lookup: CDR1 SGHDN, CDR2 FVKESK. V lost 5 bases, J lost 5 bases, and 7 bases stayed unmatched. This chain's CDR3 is CASSARQGGDTQYF. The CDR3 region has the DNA TGTGCCAGCAGCGCGCGACAGGGTGGAGATACGCAGTATTTT.

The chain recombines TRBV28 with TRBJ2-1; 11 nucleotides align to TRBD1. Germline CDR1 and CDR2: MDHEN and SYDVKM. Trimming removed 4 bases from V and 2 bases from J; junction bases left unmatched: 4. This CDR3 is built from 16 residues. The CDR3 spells CASSSRTGGPYNEQFF. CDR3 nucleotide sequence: TGTGCCAGCAGTTCTCGGACAGGGGGCCCCTACAATGAGCAGTTCTTC.